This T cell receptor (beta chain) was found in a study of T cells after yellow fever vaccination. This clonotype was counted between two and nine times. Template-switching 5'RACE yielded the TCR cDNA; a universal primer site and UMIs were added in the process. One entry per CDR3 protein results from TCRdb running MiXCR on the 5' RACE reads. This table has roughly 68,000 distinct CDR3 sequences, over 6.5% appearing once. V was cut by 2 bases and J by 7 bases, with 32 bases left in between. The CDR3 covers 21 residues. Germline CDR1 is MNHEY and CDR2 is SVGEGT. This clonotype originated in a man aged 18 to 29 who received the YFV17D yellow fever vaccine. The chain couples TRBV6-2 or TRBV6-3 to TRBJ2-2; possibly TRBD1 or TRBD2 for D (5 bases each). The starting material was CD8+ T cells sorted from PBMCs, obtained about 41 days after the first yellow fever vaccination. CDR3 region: CASSYHPIPNRRGSVGGELFF. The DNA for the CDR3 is TGTGCCAGCAGTTACCATCCTATCCCGAACAGGCGCGGGTCAGTCGGCGGGGAGCTGTTTTTT.